The 21 T cell receptor beta chains below were found in one sample sequenced in a study of control samples from healthy donors and cancer patients. Using immunoSEQ multiplex PCR, the repertoire was profiled, and TCRdb retains in-frame clones only, with some absent. The table records fewer than 200,000 clones, 88% of them present only once. Sequencing was done on a sample of blood. The receptors derive from a woman in her 30s in good health.

The gene calls are TRBV24-1 and TRBJ1-5; maybe TRBD1 (6 bases). V lost 8 bases to trimming and J lost 3 bases, with 16 bases between them. Germline-derived CDR1 and CDR2 are KGHDR and SFDVKD. This CDR3 comprises 15 residues. The CDR3 coding sequence is TGTGCCACCATTCGTCTAAGGGGGGACAATCAGCCCCAGCATTTT. Translation: CATIRLRGDNQPQHF.

The chain combines TRBV28 with TRBJ1-1; 10 positions agree with TRBD1. Germline loops: CDR1 MDHEN, CDR2 SYDVKM. V dropped 6 bases and J dropped 10; count of bases not matched to a gene: 17. The CDR3 extends over 16 amino acids. The CDR3 reads CASSPGGATGGAGAFF. The CDR3, as DNA: TGTGCCAGCAGCCCAGGGGGGGCGACAGGGGGCGCGGGAGCTTTCTTT.

This clone was recorded only once. This chain connects TRBV21-1 to TRBJ2-7; whether TRBD1, the table's D call, matches the DNA was not checked. TRBV21-1 is an annotated pseudogene. The CDR3 spans 10 residues. CDR3: CASSRAGQYF. The CDR3 DNA reads TGTGCCAGCAGCAGGGCAGGGCAGTACTTC.

J is TRBJ2-2 and V is TRBV6-1; TRBD1 aligns across 8 bases. V shed 3 bases, J shed 8 bases, and the junction held 2 bases outside the gene matches. The length of the CDR3 is 13 residues. The V gene's germline CDR1 is MNHNS and CDR2 SASEGT. CDR3 DNA: TGTGCCAGCAGTGACAGGGGGCGTGGGGAGCTGTTTTTT. It specifies CASSDRGRGELFF.

This clone was observed a few times. The V call is TRBV10-3, the J call TRBJ1-1; a weak D match, TRBD1 (5 bases). Deletions cut 4 bases from V and 10 bases from J, with 16 bases between. The CDR3 loop spans 13 amino acids. Germline values: CDR1 ENHRY, CDR2 SYGVKD. CDR3 nucleotides: TGTGCCATCAGTGCGGGGCAGGGACTTGGAGCTTTCTTT. Translation: CAISAGQGLGAFF.

The rearrangement links TRBV14 to TRBJ2-7; no clear D gene. V dropped 2 bases and J dropped 3 bases, with 14 bases sitting between them. This CDR3 contains 15 residues. From germline, CDR1 is SGHDN and CDR2 FVKESK. CDR3 bases: TGTGCCAGCAGCCAAAGTGATAGGGTTATCTACGAGCAGTACTTC. The encoded protein is CASSQSDRVIYEQYF.

The CDR3 nucleotides read TGTGCCATCAGCGGAGCGAGCTCTGGAAACACCATATATTTT. Translating gives CAISGASSGNTIYF. The chain recombines TRBV10-3 with TRBJ1-3; no firm D call. Trimming removed 6 bases at V and 0 bases at J, with 9 bases between. Germline assignment: CDR1 ENHRY and CDR2 SYGVKD. This CDR3 has 14 amino acids.

The rearrangement links TRBV4-1 to TRBJ1-1; D not resolved. Germline lookup yields CDR1 MGHRA and CDR2 YSYEKL. This CDR3 spans 17 amino acids. The ends were cut back, 1 base at V and 7 bases at J, with 22 bases in the middle. This chain's CDR3 is CASSQVEGGALPVEAFF. Here the CDR3 DNA reads TGCGCCAGCAGCCAAGTAGAGGGTGGTGCACTCCCCGTTGAAGCTTTCTTT.

The chain combines TRBV9 with TRBJ2-7; D is perhaps TRBD2 (6 bases). V gave up 4 bases and J gave up 2 bases, with 16 bases separating them. The CDR3 extends over 15 amino acids. Germline V CDR1 and CDR2: SGDLS, YYNGEE. The CDR3 DNA follows: TGTGCCAGCAGCCTGGGGGTAGCGGTAGCCTACGAGCAGTACTTC. It translates to CASSLGVAVAYEQYF. The variable domain in full, with the rest retrieved from reference TRBV9 and TRBJ2-7, is DSGVTQTPKHLITATGQRVTLRCSPRSGDLSVYWYQQSLDQGLQFLIQYYNGEERAKGNILERFSAQQFPDLHSELNLSSLELGDSALYFCASSLGVAVAYEQYFGPGTRLTVT.

CDR3 coding DNA: TGTGCCAGCAGTGAATCAGGACAGGCCCGAGGAAACACCATATATTTT. Translating it yields CASSESGQARGNTIYF. The chain couples TRBV25-1 to TRBJ1-3; 7 nucleotides line up with TRBD1. V lost 1 base and J lost 4; bases outside the gene matches: 7. Germline V gives CDR1 MGHDK, CDR2 SYGVNS. The CDR3 runs to 16 residues.

The DNA of the CDR3 is TGTGCCAGCAGTTTCCCGGGACAGGGACCAGATACGCAGTATTTT. Its translation is CASSFPGQGPDTQYF. The rearrangement joins TRBV28 to TRBJ2-3; 9 nucleotides align to TRBD1. The V and J ends lost 3 bases and 4 bases, in that order; junction bases with no gene match: 5. This CDR3 is 15 amino acids long. CDR1 and CDR2 (germline): MDHEN, SYDVKM.

This chain joins TRBV12-3 or TRBV12-4 and TRBJ2-2; D is unclear. The V and J ends lost 9 bases and 5 bases respectively, with 13 bases between them. CDR3 size: 13 residues. This CDR3 reads CASTALRTGELFF. The CDR3 DNA sequence: TGTGCCAGTACTGCACTGCGGACCGGGGAGCTGTTTTTT.

The chain joins TRBV6-5 to TRBJ2-7; 7 nucleotides agree with TRBD2. The CDR3 extends over 15 amino acids. Trimming took 2 bases from V and 1 from J; bases not matched to a gene: 5. Germline V gene sequence: CDR1 MNHEY, CDR2 SVGAGI. The CDR3 bases are TGTGCCAGCAGTTACCGACGGACTAGATCCTACGAGCAGTACTTC. This translates into CASSYRRTRSYEQYF.

The chain couples TRBV6-5 to TRBJ2-7, with D possibly being TRBD1 (5 bases). Trimming removed 6 bases from V and 4 bases from J, with 16 bases in between. The CDR3 is 14 amino acids. The germline CDR1 and CDR2 sequences are MNHEY and SVGAGI. The DNA of the CDR3 is TGTGCCAGCAGGGCAGGGTACCCGGAATACGAGCAGTACTTC. Protein sequence: CASRAGYPEYEQYF.

This clone came up once. The chain couples TRBV6-5 to TRBJ2-7; a weak D match, TRBD1 (6 bases). The ends were cut back, 7 bases at V and 3 bases at J, with 10 bases in the middle. CDR1 and CDR2 from the germline V gene are MNHEY and SVGAGI. The CDR3 length is 12 residues. The CDR3 DNA reads as TGTGCCAGCACTGGGGGACACTACGAGCAGTACGTC. Residues: CASTGGHYEQYV.

The count of this clone is one. V is TRBV28 and J is TRBJ2-5, with D perhaps given as TRBD1 or TRBD2 (6 bases each). The CDR3 covers 14 residues. V was clipped by 4 bases and J by 3 bases, with 12 bases between them. Germline lookup yields CDR1 MDHEN and CDR2 SYDVKM. CDR3 region: CASSSLRGEETQYF. DNA for the CDR3: TGTGCCAGCAGTTCCCTTAGGGGGGAAGAGACCCAGTACTTC.

The chain recombines TRBV9 with TRBJ1-3, with TRBD1 identical over 10 bases. J lost 3 bases, V lost 0 bases, and 6 bases had no gene match. The V gene's germline CDR1 is SGDLS and CDR2 YYNGEE. The CDR3 is made up of 17 amino acids. This CDR3 is CASSVAGQGLSGNTIYF. The CDR3 DNA sequence: TGTGCCAGCAGCGTAGCGGGACAGGGGTTGAGTGGAAACACCATATATTTT.

This chain joins TRBV24-1 and TRBJ2-3; 12 bases line up with TRBD1. V lost 4 bases, J lost 8 bases, and 15 bases stayed unmatched. CDR3 length: 18 amino acids. Per germline, CDR1 KGHDR and CDR2 SFDVKD. The DNA for the CDR3 is TGTGCCACCAGTGACCAACCTTCGGGACAGGGGGCGTCTGGTACGCAGTATTTT. Translating gives CATSDQPSGQGASGTQYF.

The chain combines TRBV18 with TRBJ2-7; 8 positions match TRBD1. Germline V gene data show CDR1 as KGHSH and CDR2 as LQKENI. The V segment lost 2 bases and the J segment 2 bases; nucleotides outside the gene matches: 5. The CDR3 is 15 residues long. Here the CDR3 reads CASSPKTGATYEQYF. The CDR3 DNA follows: TGTGCCAGCTCACCAAAGACAGGGGCCACCTACGAGCAGTACTTC.

This chain joins TRBV2 and TRBJ2-3; TRBD2 agrees at 7 bases. The CDR3 runs 14 residues. The germline V gene encodes CDR1 SNHLY and CDR2 FYNNEI. V gave up 7 bases and J gave up 0 bases; unmatched junction bases: 4. The CDR3 nucleotides are TGTGCCAGCACCAGCGGGGCTAGCACAGATACGCAGTATTTT. It specifies CASTSGASTDTQYF.

This chain uses TRBV6-5 with TRBJ2-5; tentative D call: TRBD2 (5 bases). This CDR3 comprises 14 residues. Germline CDR1 MNHEY, CDR2 SVGAGI. Trimming pared 6 bases from V and 2 bases from J, leaving 13 bases between. The CDR3 protein is CASSSGLTQETQYF. The CDR3 bases are TGTGCCAGCAGCTCCGGACTGACTCAAGAGACCCAGTACTTC.